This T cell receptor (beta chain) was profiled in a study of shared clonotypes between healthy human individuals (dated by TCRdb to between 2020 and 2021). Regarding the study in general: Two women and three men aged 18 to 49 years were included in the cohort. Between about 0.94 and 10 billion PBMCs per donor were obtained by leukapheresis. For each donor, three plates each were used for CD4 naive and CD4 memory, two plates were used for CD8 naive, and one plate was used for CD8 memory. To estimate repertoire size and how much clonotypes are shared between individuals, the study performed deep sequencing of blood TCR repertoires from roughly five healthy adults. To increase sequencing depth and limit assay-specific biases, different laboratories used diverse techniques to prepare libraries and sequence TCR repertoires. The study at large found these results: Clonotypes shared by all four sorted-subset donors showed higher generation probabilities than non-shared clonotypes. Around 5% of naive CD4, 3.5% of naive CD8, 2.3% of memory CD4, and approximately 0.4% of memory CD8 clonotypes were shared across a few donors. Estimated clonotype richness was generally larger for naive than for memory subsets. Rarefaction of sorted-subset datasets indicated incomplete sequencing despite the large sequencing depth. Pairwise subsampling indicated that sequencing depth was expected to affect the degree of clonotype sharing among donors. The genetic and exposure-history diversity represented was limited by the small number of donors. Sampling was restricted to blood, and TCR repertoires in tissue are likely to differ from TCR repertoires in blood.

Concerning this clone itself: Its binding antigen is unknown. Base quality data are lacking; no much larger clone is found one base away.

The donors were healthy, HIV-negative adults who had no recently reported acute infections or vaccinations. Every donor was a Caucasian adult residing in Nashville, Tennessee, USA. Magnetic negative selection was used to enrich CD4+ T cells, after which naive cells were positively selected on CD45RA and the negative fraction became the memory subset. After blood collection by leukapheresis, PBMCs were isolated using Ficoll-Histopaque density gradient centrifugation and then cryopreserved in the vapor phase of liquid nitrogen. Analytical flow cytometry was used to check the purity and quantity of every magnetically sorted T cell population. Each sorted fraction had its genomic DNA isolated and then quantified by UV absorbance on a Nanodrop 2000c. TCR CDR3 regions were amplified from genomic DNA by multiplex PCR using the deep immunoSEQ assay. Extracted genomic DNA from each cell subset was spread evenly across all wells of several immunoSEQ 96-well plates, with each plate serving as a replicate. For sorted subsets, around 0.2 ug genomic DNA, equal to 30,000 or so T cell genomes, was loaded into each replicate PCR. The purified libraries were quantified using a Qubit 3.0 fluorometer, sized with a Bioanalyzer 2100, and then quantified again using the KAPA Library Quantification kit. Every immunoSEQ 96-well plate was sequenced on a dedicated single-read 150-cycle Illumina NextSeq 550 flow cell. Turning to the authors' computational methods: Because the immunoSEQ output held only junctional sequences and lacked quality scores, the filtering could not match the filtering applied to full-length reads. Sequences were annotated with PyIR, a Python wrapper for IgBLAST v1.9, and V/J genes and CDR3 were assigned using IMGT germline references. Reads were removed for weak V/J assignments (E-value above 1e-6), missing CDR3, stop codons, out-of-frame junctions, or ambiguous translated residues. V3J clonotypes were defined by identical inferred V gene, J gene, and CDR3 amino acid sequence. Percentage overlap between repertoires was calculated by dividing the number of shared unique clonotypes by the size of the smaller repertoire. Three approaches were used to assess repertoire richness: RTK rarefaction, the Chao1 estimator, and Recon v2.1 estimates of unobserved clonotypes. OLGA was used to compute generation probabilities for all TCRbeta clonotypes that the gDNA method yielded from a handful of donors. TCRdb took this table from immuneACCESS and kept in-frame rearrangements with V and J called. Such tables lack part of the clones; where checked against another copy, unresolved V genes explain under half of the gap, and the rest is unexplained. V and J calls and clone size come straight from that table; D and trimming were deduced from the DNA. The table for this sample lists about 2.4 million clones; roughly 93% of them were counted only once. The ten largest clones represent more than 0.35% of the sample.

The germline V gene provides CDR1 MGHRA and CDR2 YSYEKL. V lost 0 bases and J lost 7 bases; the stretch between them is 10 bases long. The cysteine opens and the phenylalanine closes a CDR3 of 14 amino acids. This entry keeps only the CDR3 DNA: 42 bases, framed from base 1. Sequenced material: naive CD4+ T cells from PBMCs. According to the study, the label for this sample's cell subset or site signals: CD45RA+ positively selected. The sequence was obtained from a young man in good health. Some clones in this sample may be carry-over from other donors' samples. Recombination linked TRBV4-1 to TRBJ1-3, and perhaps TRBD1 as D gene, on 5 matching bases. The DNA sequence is TGCGCCAGCAGCCAAGATGCAGGGATGAACACCATATATTTT. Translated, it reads CASSQDAGMNTIYF.